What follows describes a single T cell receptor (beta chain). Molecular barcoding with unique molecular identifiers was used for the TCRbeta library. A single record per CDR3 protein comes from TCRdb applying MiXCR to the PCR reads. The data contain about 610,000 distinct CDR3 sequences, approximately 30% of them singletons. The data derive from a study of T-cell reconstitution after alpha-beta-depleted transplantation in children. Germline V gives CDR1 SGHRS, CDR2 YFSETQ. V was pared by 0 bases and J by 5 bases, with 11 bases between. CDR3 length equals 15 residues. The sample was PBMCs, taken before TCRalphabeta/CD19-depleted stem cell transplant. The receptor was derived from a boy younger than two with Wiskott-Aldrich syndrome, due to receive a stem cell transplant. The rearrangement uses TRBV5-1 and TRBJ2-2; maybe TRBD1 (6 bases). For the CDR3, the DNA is TGCGCCAGCAGCTTGGTTCAGGGGAGAACCGGGGAGCTGTTTTTT. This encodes CASSLVQGRTGELFF.